A selection of T cell receptor beta chains follows, all from one sample in a study of T cells in Graves' hyperthyroidism and ophthalmopathy. TCRdb re-called the multiplex PCR reads with MiXCR, one entry per CDR3 protein. Of 700,000 or so distinct CDR3 sequences listed, 16% are singletons. Sequenced sample: blood. These TCRs come from a man younger than 30 with Graves' hyperthyroidism. The CDR3 runs from the conserved cysteine through the conserved F or W. D genes are given only for firm matches. Expanded clones are given a class, and other clones once, few, many or no size at all.

abundance	d_gene	v_gene	j_gene	CDR3aa	CDR3nt
many	NA	TRBV28	TRBJ2-7	CASSLGRNYEQYF	TGTGCCAGCAGTTTAGGGCGAAACTACGAGCAGTACTTC
many	TRBD2	TRBV30	TRBJ2-7	CACISGTEQYF	TGTGCCTGTATTAGCGGGACCGAGCAGTACTTC
few	TRBD1	TRBV6-2/TRBV6-3	TRBJ2-4	CASSYLGTGTILAKNIQYF	TGTGCCAGCAGTTATCTCGGGACAGGGACCATTCTAGCCAAAAACATTCAGTACTTC
many	NA	TRBV20-1	TRBJ2-1	CSARDRRNEQFF	TGCAGTGCTAGAGATCGAAGGAATGAGCAGTTCTTC
NA	NA	TRBV10-3	TRBJ2-7	CAISPGLHYEQYF	TGTGCCATCAGTCCCGGACTCCACTACGAGCAGTACTTC
few	NA	TRBV27	TRBJ2-7	CATRDEQYF	TGTGCCACCAGGGACGAGCAGTACTTC
few	NA	TRBV27	TRBJ1-5	CASSSGSRSGEPQHF	TGTGCCAGCAGTTCCGGGTCGCGTTCCGGGGAGCCCCAGCATTTT
many	TRBD2	TRBV28	TRBJ2-1	CGSGLAGVVRSYNEQFF	TGTGGAAGCGGACTAGCGGGAGTCGTAAGGTCCTACAATGAGCAGTTCTTC
NA	TRBD1	TRBV7-3	TRBJ2-5	CASSPGPRGETQYF	TGTGCCAGCAGTCCGGGACCCAGGGGGGAGACCCAGTACTTC
many	TRBD2	TRBV7-8	TRBJ2-3	CASSRSGLAGGAEYF	TGTGCCAGCAGCCGATCGGGACTAGCGGGAGGAGCCGAGTATTTT
few	TRBD1	TRBV3-1	TRBJ1-2	CASSHPDRVNGYTF	TGTGCCAGCAGCCACCCTGACAGGGTGAACGGCTACACCTTC
many	TRBD1	TRBV18	TRBJ1-1	CASSPYRGPMNTEAFF	TGTGCCAGCTCACCATACAGGGGGCCGATGAACACTGAAGCTTTCTTT
many	NA	TRBV28	TRBJ2-5	CASRLEDRLQETQYF	TGTGCCAGCAGGCTTGAGGACAGACTACAAGAGACCCAGTACTTC
few	TRBD1	TRBV7-9	TRBJ2-7	CASTSIFPGQGSGEQYF	TGTGCCAGCACCTCTATCTTTCCGGGACAGGGGTCGGGGGAGCAGTACTTC
NA	NA	TRBV28	TRBJ1-3	CASIPPWGGGNTIYF	TGTGCCAGCATCCCCCCCTGGGGGGGTGGAAACACCATATATTTT
many	NA	TRBV19	TRBJ1-5	CASSIDRKQPQHF	TGTGCCAGTAGTATAGATCGAAAACAGCCCCAGCATTTT
many	TRBD1	TRBV28	TRBJ2-7	CASSDGTGGSYEQYF	TGTGCCAGCAGCGACGGGACAGGGGGCTCCTACGAGCAGTACTTC
many	NA	TRBV7-2	TRBJ2-1	CASSASMGSYNEQFF	TGTGCCAGCAGCGCATCGATGGGCTCCTACAATGAGCAGTTCTTC
many	NA	TRBV5-1	TRBJ2-7	CASSFSGFGDEQYF	TGCGCCAGCAGCTTCTCCGGGTTCGGGGACGAGCAGTACTTC
few	TRBD1	TRBV6-1	TRBJ1-1	CASTSGTGGRVRTEAFF	TGTGCCAGCACTTCCGGGACAGGGGGCAGAGTTCGGACTGAAGCTTTCTTT
many	NA	TRBV2	TRBJ1-1	CATVDSGYTEAFF	TGTGCCACCGTCGACAGCGGATACACTGAAGCTTTCTTT
many	TRBD2	TRBV7-2	TRBJ2-7	CASRFSGATYEQYF	TGTGCCAGCAGGTTTAGCGGGGCCACCTACGAGCAGTACTTC
few	NA	TRBV9	TRBJ1-4	CASSVGGRVTNEKLFF	TGTGCCAGCAGCGTAGGAGGGAGGGTTACCAATGAAAAACTGTTTTTT
few	NA	TRBV28	TRBJ2-2	CASSSLQAGELFF	TGTGCCAGCAGTTCGTTGCAGGCCGGGGAGCTGTTTTTT
few	NA	TRBV30	TRBJ2-1	CAWSGTEQFF	TGTGCCTGGAGCGGGACTGAGCAGTTCTTC
few	NA	TRBV5-6	TRBJ2-3	CASSSRGPSPPDTQYF	TGTGCCAGCAGCTCCCGGGGGCCGAGTCCCCCAGATACGCAGTATTTT
NA	NA	TRBV3-2	TRBJ2-7	CASSLPGLAGGKSVYEQYF	TGTGCCAGCAGCCTTCCGGGACTAGCGGGAGGGAAATCAGTCTACGAGCAGTACTTC
many	TRBD1	TRBV9	TRBJ2-5	CASTPSGQGTETQYF	TGTGCCAGCACCCCATCGGGACAGGGAACAGAGACCCAGTACTTC